This T cell receptor beta chain emerged from a study of a mutant IDH1 vaccine in newly diagnosed glioma. Study-level information: Onset of vaccination occurred 4-6 weeks following radiotherapy alone, or with temozolomide cycles. Earlier care involved radiotherapy, temozolomide, or both, and the majority received both.

Assay: immunoSEQ multiplex PCR; the TCRdb copy retains only in-frame clones and omits some. The sample shows roughly 52,000 clones, approximately 80% of them seen only once. Worth noting for this clone: Its antigen remains unidentified.

CDR1 is SGHRS and CDR2 is YFSETQ in the germline V gene. This CDR3 has 15 amino acids. The ends lost 4 bases at V and 1 base at J; junction bases unmatched: 6. Time point noted: week 23, last vaccination. In every dose of vaccine, 300 ug of mutant IDH1 20-mer peptide was given alongside topical imiquimod. Donors' newly diagnosed IDH1-mutant WHO grade 3 or 4 astrocytomas lacked nuclear ATRX. The source material was PBMCs, sampled from a glioma patient whose treatment included an IDH1 peptide vaccine. The sequence was collected from a man aged 35 to 55 with glioma. The gene calls are TRBV5-1 and TRBJ2-5, with 8 bases that match TRBD2. CDR3 coding DNA: TGCGCCAGCAGCGAGCGGGGGAGCACCCAAGAGACCCAGTACTTC. This translates into CASSERGSTQETQYF.